Presented here are 22 T cell receptor beta chains from one specimen sequenced in a study of cytomegalovirus exposure and HLA in healthy donors. The repertoire was sequenced with immunoSEQ multiplex PCR; TCRdb's copy has only in-frame clones and lacks some. The data hold about 130,000 clones, with about 88% observed a single time. The sample taken for sequencing was PBMCs. The receptor set was obtained from a woman younger than 35 in good health and CMV-seronegative.

The table lists this clone with a count of one. The J gene is TRBJ2-7, the V gene TRBV28, with TRBD1 as a possible D gene (5 bases). V was pared by 6 bases and J by 2 bases, with 17 bases between. Germline CDR1 is MDHEN and CDR2 is SYDVKM. The CDR3 has 15 residues. The CDR3 spells CASSDVQGNTYEQYV. DNA for the CDR3: TGTGCCAGCAGCGACGTCCAGGGAAACACCTACGAGCAGTACGTC.

V gene TRBV7-9 combines with J gene TRBJ1-4; no clear D. The CDR3 totals 13 residues. Trimming took off 2 bases at V and 6 bases at J, with 7 bases between the two ends. Germline values: CDR1 SEHNR, CDR2 FQNEAQ (reference sequence). CDR3 region: CASSLPADEKLFF. CDR3 nucleotide sequence: TGTGCCAGCAGCTTACCCGCGGATGAAAAACTGTTTTTT.

This clone was found once. J is TRBJ2-5 and V is TRBV30; TRBD2 matches 12 bases. The CDR3 is 18 residues long. Germline V lookup: CDR1 GTSNPN, CDR2 SVGIG (reference sequence). V was pared by 3 bases and J by 2 bases, with 13 bases of the junction left unmatched. CDR3 sequence: CAWRARGLAGSEQETQYF. The CDR3 nucleotides are TGTGCCTGGAGGGCCCGAGGACTAGCGGGGTCCGAACAAGAGACCCAGTACTTC.

The V and J genes are TRBV5-1 and TRBJ2-5, with 7 bases lining up with TRBD1. This CDR3 contains 15 residues. The trim removed 4 bases at V and 5 bases at J, leaving 11 bases unmatched. Germline V gene data show CDR1 as SGHRS and CDR2 as YFSETQ. The CDR3 region has the DNA TGCGCCAGCAGCCTCGGACAGGTCGGGCAGGAGACCCAGTACTTC. It encodes CASSLGQVGQETQYF. Full variable domain (remainder filled in from reference TRBV5-1 and TRBJ2-5): KAGVTQTPRYLIKTRGQQVTLSCSPISGHRSVSWYQQTPGQGLQFLFEYFSETQRNKGNFPGRFSGRQFSNSRSEMNVSTLELGDSALYLCASSLGQVGQETQYFGPGTRLLVL.

The chain links TRBV27 to TRBJ2-1, with a tentative D call TRBD2 (6 bases). The germline V gene encodes CDR1 MNHEY and CDR2 SMNVEV (reference sequence). This CDR3 has 16 amino acids. V was cut by 3 bases and J by 3 bases, with 15 bases left in between. The CDR3 nucleotides read TGTGCCAGCAGTTTGCTTCGGCGGGATAACTACAATGAGCAGTTCTTC. Translation: CASSLLRRDNYNEQFF.

The V call is TRBV18, the J call TRBJ2-7; perhaps TRBD1 as D (5 bases). CDR3 length equals 13 residues. Germline V gene sequence: CDR1 KGHSH, CDR2 LQKENI. Trimming removed 3 bases at V and 6 bases at J, with 12 bases between. The CDR3 sequence: CASSPDRRREQYV. The CDR3 region has the DNA TGTGCCAGCTCACCCGACAGACGGCGCGAGCAGTACGTC.

V usage is TRBV29-1 and J usage is TRBJ2-7; D is ambiguous. CDR3 size: 11 residues. V lost 4 bases and J lost 4, with 8 bases in between. Germline loops: CDR1 SQVTM, CDR2 ANQGSEA. The CDR3 is CSVAIEYEQYF. Here the CDR3 DNA reads TGCAGCGTTGCAATAGAGTACGAGCAGTACTTC.

The chain has TRBV30 and TRBJ2-1; TRBD2 might be the D (5 bases). The CDR3 is 13 residues long. The V and J ends lost 7 bases and 6 bases respectively, with 16 bases between them. The germline CDR1 and CDR2 sequences are GTSNPN and SVGIG (reference sequence). The CDR3 DNA follows: TGTGCCTCCACCGGGATCCGGTCCAATGAGCAGTTCTTC. Its translation is CASTGIRSNEQFF. Variable domain in full (rest from reference TRBV30 and TRBJ2-1): SQTIHQWPATLVQPVGSPLSLECTVEGTSNPNLYWYRQAAGRGLQLLFYSVGIGQISSEVPQNLSASRPQDRQFILSSKKLLLSDSGFYLCASTGIRSNEQFFGPGTRLTVL.

The chain combines TRBV18 with TRBJ1-1, with D perhaps matching TRBD1 (6 bases). The CDR3 covers 15 residues. V lost 3 bases and J 4 bases, leaving 15 bases between the germline ends. Germline V gene lookup returns CDR1 KGHSH and CDR2 LQKENI. CDR3: CASSPGDRTITEAFF. DNA of the CDR3: TGTGCCAGCTCACCCGGTGACAGGACAATCACTGAAGCTTTCTTT.

This chain joins TRBV28 and TRBJ1-2, with 8 bases aligning to TRBD1. Trimming removed 7 bases from V and 6 bases from J; junction bases left unmatched: 7. Germline V gene sequence: CDR1 MDHEN, CDR2 SYDVKM. This CDR3 spans 13 amino acids. CDR3 in amino acids: CASKKQGDNGYTF. The DNA of the CDR3 is TGTGCCAGCAAGAAACAGGGGGACAATGGCTACACCTTC.

The chain uses TRBV6-6 and TRBJ1-5, with 8 bases fitting TRBD1. Germline loops: CDR1 MNHNY, CDR2 SVGAGI (reference sequence). CDR3 length equals 15 residues. Trimming removed 6 bases from V and 4 bases from J; junction bases left unmatched: 8. Here the CDR3 DNA reads TGTGCCAGCAGCTGGATGACAGGGGAGAATCAGCCCCAGCATTTT. Its translation is CASSWMTGENQPQHF.

V gene TRBV19 combines with J gene TRBJ2-1; 13 bases match TRBD2. CDR1 LNHDA and CDR2 SQIVND come from the germline V gene (reference sequence). V was pared by 6 bases and J by 5 bases, with 4 bases of the junction left unmatched. CDR3 length equals 15 residues. For the CDR3, the DNA is TGTGCCAGTAGATTACTAGCGGGAGGGAACAATGAGCAGTTCTTC. It specifies CASRLLAGGNNEQFF.

The rearrangement uses TRBV19 and TRBJ2-5; D ambiguous. V shed 3 bases and J shed 1 base, with 9 bases lying between them. This CDR3 is 14 amino acids long. Germline CDR1 reads LNHDA; CDR2 reads SQIVND (reference sequence). DNA for the CDR3: TGTGCCAGTAGTATGGGCCTTGGCCAAGAGACCCAGTACTTC. Protein: CASSMGLGQETQYF.

This sequence joins TRBV19 and TRBJ2-7, with a possible D match to TRBD2 (6 bases). The CDR3 contains 16 residues. V lost 6 bases and J 6 bases, leaving 24 bases between the germline ends. Germline V gives CDR1 LNHDA, CDR2 SQIVND (reference sequence). CDR3 loop: CASRAGYPSPGLEQYF. The CDR3 DNA follows: TGTGCCAGTAGGGCAGGGTATCCCTCTCCGGGACTCGAGCAGTACTTC.

This chain links TRBV7-9 with TRBJ1-1; D perhaps matches TRBD1 (6 bases). The germline V gene has CDR1 SEHNR and CDR2 FQNEAQ (reference sequence). This CDR3 is 15 amino acids long. V lost 1 base and J 5 bases, leaving 14 bases between the germline ends. The CDR3: CASSLDGGLYTEAFF. CDR3 nucleotide sequence: TGTGCCAGCAGCTTAGACGGGGGGCTGTATACTGAAGCTTTCTTT.

The chain carries TRBV6-5 and TRBJ1-1; no reliable D call. V lost 3 bases to trimming and J lost 5 bases, with 10 bases between them. In germline, CDR1 is MNHEY, CDR2 SVGAGI. The CDR3 is made up of 13 amino acids. CDR3 in DNA: TGTGCCAGCAGTTATAGACAAGTGACTGAAGCTTTCTTT. As protein: CASSYRQVTEAFF.

The chain recombines TRBV4-1 with TRBJ2-3, with D unresolved. Germline CDR1 MGHRA, CDR2 YSYEKL. There are 15 residues in the CDR3. Trimming stripped 0 bases from V and 11 bases from J, with 18 bases between. CDR3 protein: CASSQDRASRRLQYF. Here the CDR3 DNA reads TGCGCCAGCAGCCAAGATAGAGCGTCTAGGCGTCTGCAGTATTTT.

The count of this clone is one. The V call is TRBV6-6, the J call TRBJ1-4, with 7 positions matching TRBD1. The CDR3 has 14 residues. The germline V gene encodes CDR1 MNHNY and CDR2 SVGAGI (reference sequence). Trimming took 3 bases from V and 11 from J; bases not matched to a gene: 9. The CDR3 loop reads CASSYAQDRAKLFF. The CDR3 DNA reads as TGTGCCAGCAGTTATGCCCAAGACAGGGCTAAACTGTTTTTT.

V gene TRBV28 combines with J gene TRBJ2-5, with a possible D match to TRBD1 (5 bases). V lost 5 bases and J lost 3, with 13 bases in between. The CDR3 consists of 14 residues. Germline CDR1 is MDHEN and CDR2 is SYDVKM. In DNA form, the CDR3 reads TGTGCCAGCAGTGGGGCTATCGTGGAAGAGACCCAGTACTTC. Its protein product is CASSGAIVEETQYF.

This chain joins TRBV28 and TRBJ1-1, with 9 bases matching TRBD1. After removal of 7 bases from V and 1 base from J, the junction contained 7 bases not matched to a gene. This CDR3 spans 15 amino acids. Germline V lookup: CDR1 MDHEN, CDR2 SYDVKM. CDR3 amino acids: CASNVLGQGNTEAFF. The CDR3 DNA is TGTGCCAGCAATGTATTGGGACAGGGGAACACTGAAGCTTTCTTT.

The chain uses TRBV4-2 and TRBJ2-5; tentatively, D is TRBD1 (6 bases). CDR1 LGHNA and CDR2 YNFKEQ come from the germline V gene. V lost 4 bases and J lost 5, with 23 bases in between. This CDR3 contains 17 residues. The CDR3 DNA is TGTGCCAGCAGCCCTTTTTCCAGCAGGGGAATTGTTGAGACCCAGTACTTC. This gives the protein CASSPFSSRGIVETQYF.

This chain connects TRBV10-3 to TRBJ2-7; 8 nucleotides line up with TRBD2. The CDR3 spans 13 residues. The junction had 6 bases not matched to a gene; V was cut back by 6 bases and J by 5 bases. CDR1 is ENHRY and CDR2 is SYGVKD in the germline V gene. The CDR3 sequence: CAIRPGGAHEQYF. The CDR3 nucleotides read TGTGCCATCAGACCGGGAGGGGCCCACGAGCAGTACTTC.